The 30 T cell receptor beta chains below were found in one sample sequenced in a study of blood T cells in healthy people across ages. For the second PCR, which ran for about 7 to 12 cycles, a sample-barcoded 5' primer and a J-beta primer mix were used. MiXCR was run by TCRdb on the 5' RACE reads, yielding one entry per CDR3 protein. This sample has more than 800,000 distinct CDR3 sequences, with 40% to 45% found just once. Sequenced input: blood. These receptors were collected from a woman aged 55 to 70 in good health.

This clonotype was picked up a small number of times. V and J are TRBV10-3 and TRBJ1-5; D ambiguous. Germline V gene sequence: CDR1 ENHRY, CDR2 SYGVKD. The germline V and J ends were trimmed by 4 bases and 8 bases, with 12 bases remaining between them. The CDR3 spans 13 residues. The CDR3 bases are TGTGCCATCAGTGGCGGGCCTCTCGAGCCCCAGCATTTT. This translates into CAISGGPLEPQHF.

The rearrangement joins TRBV6-5 to TRBJ1-2, with TRBD1 as a possible D gene (6 bases). Germline V lookup: CDR1 MNHEY, CDR2 SVGAGI. V lost 0 bases and J lost 0, with 17 bases in between. The CDR3 sequence is 18 residues long. The CDR3 spells CASSYSDSRGVTNYGYTF. The CDR3 DNA reads as TGTGCCAGCAGTTACTCGGACAGCCGAGGGGTAACTAACTATGGCTACACCTTC.

V is TRBV2 and J is TRBJ2-7; D is possibly TRBD1 (5 bases). The V and J ends lost 1 base and 3 bases respectively, with 7 bases between them. This CDR3 region has 13 residues. Germline V gives CDR1 SNHLY, CDR2 FYNNEI. CDR3 residues: CASSEEGNYEQYF. The CDR3 coding sequence is TGTGCCAGCAGTGAAGAGGGGAACTACGAGCAGTACTTC.

This clonotype has more than one count but fewer than ten. V is TRBV5-5 and J is TRBJ2-7; the match to TRBD2 covers 8 bases. CDR1 is SGHKS and CDR2 is YYEKEE in the germline V gene (reference sequence). The V gene end was trimmed by 0 bases and the J gene end by 3 bases; junction bases not matched to a gene: 11. CDR3 length: 17 residues. The CDR3 DNA follows: TGTGCCAGCAGCTTGGGAATTGGGACTAGGGTAGACTACGAGCAGTACTTC. Encoded protein: CASSLGIGTRVDYEQYF. Combining the CDR3 with reference TRBV5-5 and TRBJ2-7 gives the whole variable domain DAGVTQSPTHLIKTRGQQVTLRCSPISGHKSVSWYQQVLGQGPQFIFQYYEKEERGRGNFPDRFSARQFPNYSSELNVNALLLGDSALYLCASSLGIGTRVDYEQYFGPGTRLTVT.

The J gene is TRBJ1-1, the V gene TRBV29-1, with a possible D match to TRBD1 (5 bases). CDR3 length: 13 amino acids. Germline V lookup: CDR1 SQVTM, CDR2 ANQGSEA. V gave up 2 bases and J gave up 5 bases, with 12 bases separating them. In DNA, the CDR3 is TGCAGCGTTGAATCGGAGGGGAGGACTGAAGCTTTCTTT. Protein: CSVESEGRTEAFF.

The chain employs TRBV2 and TRBJ2-5, with D uncertain. The V end was cut by 3 bases, the J end by 4 bases, with 12 bases between. In germline, CDR1 is SNHLY, CDR2 FYNNEI. This CDR3 has 14 residues. The CDR3 loop reads CASSEDPGGETQYF. The CDR3 DNA follows: TGTGCCAGCAGTGAGGATCCTGGCGGAGAGACCCAGTACTTC.

The V gene is TRBV2, the J gene TRBJ1-5; D is possibly TRBD1 (5 bases). Per the germline V gene, CDR1 is SNHLY and CDR2 is FYNNEI. The ends were cut back, 2 bases at V and 2 bases at J, with 13 bases in the middle. The CDR3 length is 16 residues. This CDR3 is CASSELGGLGNQPQHF. The CDR3 region has the DNA TGTGCCAGCAGTGAATTGGGGGGACTAGGCAATCAGCCCCAGCATTTT.

The chain employs TRBV5-1 and TRBJ1-2, with 10 bases lining up with TRBD1. The CDR3 consists of 15 residues. Looked up from germline, CDR1 is SGHRS and CDR2 is YFSETQ. The J segment lost 4 bases and the V segment lost 5 bases, leaving 8 bases of the junction unmatched. CDR3 sequence: CASRKGQGGSYGYTF. The CDR3 coding sequence is TGCGCCAGCAGGAAAGGACAGGGGGGGAGCTATGGCTACACCTTC.

This clonotype was seen repeatedly, ten times or more. The chain links TRBV29-1 to TRBJ2-7; D ambiguous. The V end lost 0 bases, the J end lost 0 bases, and 12 bases lay between the germline ends. Germline V gene data show CDR1 as SQVTM and CDR2 as ANQGSEA. CDR3 size: 15 residues. CDR3 loop: CSVEEYALSSYEQYF. Here the CDR3 DNA reads TGCAGCGTTGAAGAGTACGCGTTGAGCTCCTACGAGCAGTACTTC.

In its sample, this clonotype was seen a few times. This sequence joins TRBV29-1 and TRBJ2-1; D is perhaps TRBD2 (5 bases). V lost 5 bases and J lost 1, with 9 bases in between. The CDR3 contains 13 residues. CDR1 SQVTM and CDR2 ANQGSEA come from the germline V gene. CDR3 region: CSVTRGSYNEQFF. The CDR3 DNA is TGCAGCGTTACCCGCGGGTCCTACAATGAGCAGTTCTTC.

The chain has TRBV20-1 and TRBJ2-7, with 14 positions matching TRBD2. The tail of the sequence fits TRBJ2-4 better, so the J call may be wrong. There are 16 residues in the CDR3. In germline, CDR1 is DFQATT, CDR2 SNEGSKA (reference sequence). In DNA form, the CDR3 reads TGCAGTGCCCAGACTAGCGGGAGGGCCGCGGGAAGCATTCAGTACTTC. Translating gives CSAQTSGRAAGSIQYF.

Only a few counts were recorded for this clonotype. This rearrangement joins TRBV5-1 to TRBJ2-2, with D uncertain. V gave up 4 bases and J gave up 6 bases, with 10 bases separating them. This CDR3 has 13 amino acids. Per germline, CDR1 SGHRS and CDR2 YFSETQ. The CDR3 loop is CASSPEVPGELFF. CDR3 nucleotide sequence: TGCGCCAGCAGCCCCGAGGTGCCCGGGGAGCTGTTTTTT.

This clonotype was recorded once. The V call is TRBV12-3 or TRBV12-4, the J call TRBJ2-3; no firm D call. The CDR3 is 14 residues long. V gave up 3 bases and J gave up 4 bases, with 11 bases separating them. The CDR3 DNA is TGTGCCAGCAGTTTTCGGCTAAGCGCAGATACGCAGTATTTT. Its protein product is CASSFRLSADTQYF.

The chain combines TRBV24-1 with TRBJ2-7, with a tentative D call TRBD1 (6 bases). The J call is in doubt because the DNA end fits TRBJ2-5 better. This CDR3 is 13 amino acids long. The germline V gene encodes CDR1 KGHDR and CDR2 SFDVKD. The CDR3: CATSDRGIETQYF. In DNA, the CDR3 is TGTGCCACCAGTGACAGGGGAATAGAGACCCAGTACTTC.

In this sample, this clonotype turned up a few times. This sequence joins TRBV2 and TRBJ2-1; TRBD2 matches 10 bases. V shed 6 bases and J 5 bases; nucleotides not matched to a gene: 7. From germline, CDR1 is SNHLY and CDR2 FYNNEI. The CDR3 sequence is 15 residues long. The CDR3 sequence: CASSETSGRHNEQFF. The CDR3, as DNA: TGTGCCAGCAGCGAGACTAGCGGGCGACACAATGAGCAGTTCTTC.

The chain joins TRBV4-1 to TRBJ2-3; D ambiguous. The CDR3 has 17 amino acids. Trimming removed 0 bases from V and 4 bases from J, with 17 bases in between. Germline CDR1 reads MGHRA; CDR2 reads YSYEKL. In DNA form, the CDR3 reads TGCGCCAGCAGCCAAGAGAGCCCAGTCCAGAGGCCAGATACGCAGTATTTT. This translates into CASSQESPVQRPDTQYF.

This clonotype has more than one count but fewer than ten. V usage is TRBV3-1 and J usage is TRBJ2-1, with 7 bases aligning to TRBD2. The CDR3 runs to 13 residues. The germline gives CDR1 LGHDT, CDR2 YNNKEL (reference sequence). V lost 2 bases and J lost 9; bases outside the gene matches: 4. CDR3 sequence: CASSQKPGGEQFF. In DNA, the CDR3 is TGTGCCAGCAGCCAAAAGCCGGGGGGTGAGCAGTTCTTC.

This chain joins TRBV7-9 and TRBJ1-2; no definite D call. There are 13 residues in the CDR3. Trimming removed 2 bases at V and 1 base at J, with 5 bases between. Germline assignment: CDR1 SEHNR and CDR2 FQNEAQ (reference sequence). The CDR3 DNA reads as TGTGCCAGCAGCTTAAATCTTAACTATGGCTACACCTTC. This sequence encodes CASSLNLNYGYTF.

In this sample, this clonotype turned up many times. The rearrangement links TRBV4-1 to TRBJ2-5; D is unclear. V gave up 0 bases and J gave up 5 bases, with 7 bases separating them. CDR3 length equals 13 residues. Germline V gene lookup returns CDR1 MGHRA and CDR2 YSYEKL. CDR3 nucleotides: TGCGCCAGCAGCCAAGACCTTTGGGAGACCCAGTACTTC. Its translation is CASSQDLWETQYF.

CDR3 DNA sequence: TGTGCCAGCAGCTTAGAGTCGACTACTGAGCAGTACTTC. It is translated as CASSLESTTEQYF. The chain has TRBV7-2 and TRBJ2-7, with D perhaps TRBD2 (5 bases). Per the germline V gene, CDR1 is SGHTA and CDR2 is FQGNSA. The CDR3 is 13 residues long. V lost 1 base and J 7 bases, leaving 11 bases between the germline ends.

V usage is TRBV28 and J usage is TRBJ2-1; 7 nucleotides align to TRBD2. Germline values: CDR1 MDHEN, CDR2 SYDVKM. J was trimmed by 10 bases and V by 2 bases; bases with no gene match: 8. The CDR3 loop spans 14 amino acids. The CDR3 protein is CASSLGRGSKEQFF. The CDR3 DNA follows: TGTGCCAGCAGTTTAGGGCGGGGGAGCAAGGAGCAGTTCTTC.

This clonotype was seen many times. The chain joins TRBV29-1 to TRBJ2-5, with 11 bases lining up with TRBD1. Germline trimming cut 2 bases from V and 5 bases from J; bases unmatched to any gene: 7. The CDR3 spans 15 residues. Germline assignment: CDR1 SQVTM and CDR2 ANQGSEA. The CDR3: CSVEKDRGRSETQYF. The CDR3 DNA sequence: TGCAGCGTTGAAAAGGACAGGGGGCGATCGGAGACCCAGTACTTC.

This clonotype has only a few counts. J is TRBJ2-7 and V is TRBV5-1; D is perhaps TRBD1 or TRBD2 (6 bases each). Germline CDR1 is SGHRS and CDR2 is YFSETQ. The V end lost 2 bases, the J end lost 3 bases, and 15 bases lay between the germline ends. The CDR3 loop spans 15 amino acids. CDR3 amino acids: CASSFTPRGLYEQYF. The CDR3 coding sequence is TGCGCCAGCAGCTTTACACCTCGGGGGCTCTACGAGCAGTACTTC.

V is TRBV6-1 and J is TRBJ1-5; D remains unclear. V was shortened by 5 bases and J by 3 bases, with 20 bases between the two germline ends. Germline assignment: CDR1 MNHNS and CDR2 SASEGT. CDR3 size: 17 residues. The CDR3 bases are TGTGCCAGCAGTCGGACGTTGGCAGGAGCATTCAATCAGCCCCAGCATTTT. It translates to CASSRTLAGAFNQPQHF.

The V gene is TRBV6-5, the J gene TRBJ2-1, with TRBD2 identical over 15 bases. The CDR3 spans 17 residues. Trimming removed 0 bases from V and 8 bases from J; junction bases left unmatched: 5. Germline V gives CDR1 MNHEY, CDR2 SVGAGI. The CDR3 DNA reads as TGTGCCAGCAGTTACTCGGGGACTAGCGGGAGGACCCATGAGCAGTTCTTC. This encodes CASSYSGTSGRTHEQFF.

V gene TRBV20-1 combines with J gene TRBJ1-4; 7 bases fit TRBD1. V lost 0 bases to trimming and J lost 8 bases; unmatched junction nucleotides: 12. Germline assignment: CDR1 DFQATT and CDR2 SNEGSKA (reference sequence). This CDR3 contains 16 residues. The chain's CDR3 is CSARDHSGGRREKLFF. CDR3 sequence (DNA): TGCAGTGCTAGAGACCACTCAGGGGGTCGACGGGAAAAACTGTTTTTT.

The chain couples TRBV7-2 to TRBJ2-5; 11 bases match TRBD2. The CDR3 contains 15 residues. Germline loops: CDR1 SGHTA, CDR2 FQGNSA. J was trimmed by 11 bases and V by 5 bases; bases with no gene match: 13. This CDR3 reads CASSPLAGVVNEQYF. The CDR3, as DNA: TGTGCCAGCAGCCCACTAGCGGGAGTAGTGAATGAGCAGTACTTC.

The chain is built from TRBV9 and TRBJ2-4; TRBD2 matches 7 bases. Germline V gene sequence: CDR1 SGDLS, CDR2 YYNGEE. CDR3 size: 16 residues. With 4 bases clipped from V and 13 bases from J, the junction kept 20 bases outside the gene matches. The CDR3 coding sequence is TGTGCCAGCAGCACCCGGACTGGCGGGAGTGTCTACGGGCAGTACTTC. Residues: CASSTRTGGSVYGQYF.

The V call is TRBV20-1, the J call TRBJ2-1; 7 bases agree with TRBD2. Germline lookup yields CDR1 DFQATT and CDR2 SNEGSKA (reference sequence). V lost 6 bases to trimming and J lost 8 bases; unmatched junction nucleotides: 4. CDR3 length equals 11 residues. The CDR3 bases are TGCAGTGCCGCGGGGGAGGATGAGCAGTTCTTC. This gives the protein CSAAGEDEQFF.

CDR3 sequence: CSVDMGTGYNEQYF. The CDR3 nucleotides read TGCAGCGTTGATATGGGGACGGGCTACAATGAGCAGTACTTC. V gene TRBV29-1 combines with J gene TRBJ2-7; the D gene could be TRBD1 or TRBD2 (5 bases each). Trimming left V 3 bases short and J 7 bases short, with 19 bases between. The CDR3 covers 14 residues. In germline, CDR1 is SQVTM, CDR2 ANQGSEA.